The 2 T cell receptor beta chains below come from one sample, sequenced in a study of blood T cell repertoires in COVID-19. Using immunoSEQ multiplex PCR, the repertoire was profiled, and TCRdb retains in-frame clones only, with some absent. The table shows more than 250,000 clones, with 88% occurring only once. The material sequenced was peripheral blood. The receptors come from a woman aged 30 to 39 with COVID-19, enrolled during active disease.

V and J are TRBV27 and TRBJ1-1; D not certain. The CDR3 is made up of 13 amino acids. Between the trimmed V and J ends, which lost 5 bases and 0 bases, there was a span of 7 bases. Germline V gene lookup returns CDR1 MNHEY and CDR2 SMNVEV (reference sequence). CDR3 in amino acids: CASSISLNTEAFF. CDR3 bases: TGTGCCAGCAGTATTAGCTTGAACACTGAAGCTTTCTTT.

This sequence joins TRBV4-3 and TRBJ2-5, with 9 bases fitting TRBD2. This CDR3 comprises 18 residues. Losses at the gene ends were 0 bases for V and 4 bases for J; bases not matched to a gene: 12. CDR1 is LGHNA, CDR2 YSLEER, per germline. The CDR3 nucleotides are TGCGCCAGCAGCCAAGATCGGGCTAGCGGGGCGTTTGGAGAGACCCAGTACTTC. Translating gives CASSQDRASGAFGETQYF.